This record concerns one T cell receptor beta chain sequence. As yet, its antigen is unknown. Second-dose groups at about 4 or about 12 weeks were pooled. Per the germline V gene, CDR1 is MDHEN and CDR2 is SYDVKM. The CDR3 length is 16 residues. V shed 5 bases and J 2 bases; nucleotides not matched to a gene: 4. These data originate in a study of T cell responses to AZD1222 COVID-19 vaccine. The study, taken as a whole, reports: Repertoire sampling happened only post peak T cell response. CD4 TCRs associated with vaccination spanned spike, dominating at 160-218 and 743-854. Baseline serostatus was positive in only a handful of AZD1222 recipients.

The protocol was immunoSEQ multiplex PCR, while the TCRdb copy is restricted to in-frame clones and leaves out a portion. Of under 80,000 clones in the sample, about 81% were seen once. The input for sequencing was peripheral blood, taken 28 days after the second AZD1222 dose. The chain couples TRBV28 to TRBJ2-3; 13 bases line up with TRBD2. This TCR was recovered from an adult who received the AZD1222 COVID-19 vaccine. The CDR3 is CASSELAGGTTDTQYF. The CDR3 DNA reads as TGTGCCAGCAGTGAACTAGCGGGAGGGACCACAGATACGCAGTATTTT.